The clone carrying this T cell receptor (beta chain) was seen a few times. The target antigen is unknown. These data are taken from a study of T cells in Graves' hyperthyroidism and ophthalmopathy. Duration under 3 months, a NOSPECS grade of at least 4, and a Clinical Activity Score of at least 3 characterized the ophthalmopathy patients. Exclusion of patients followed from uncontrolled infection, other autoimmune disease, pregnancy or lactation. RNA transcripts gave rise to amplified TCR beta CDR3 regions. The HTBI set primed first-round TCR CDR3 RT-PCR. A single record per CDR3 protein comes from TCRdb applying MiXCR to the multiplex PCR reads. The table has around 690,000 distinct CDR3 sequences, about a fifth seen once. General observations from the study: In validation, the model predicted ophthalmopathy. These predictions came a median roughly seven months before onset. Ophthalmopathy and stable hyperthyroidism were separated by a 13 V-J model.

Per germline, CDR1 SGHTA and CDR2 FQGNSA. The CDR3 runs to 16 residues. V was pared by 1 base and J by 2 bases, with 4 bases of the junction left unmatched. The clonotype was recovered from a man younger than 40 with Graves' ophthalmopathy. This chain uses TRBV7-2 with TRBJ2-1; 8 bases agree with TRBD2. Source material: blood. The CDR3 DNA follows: TGTGCCAGCAGCTTAGATAGCGGGACCACCTACAATGAGCAGTTCTTC. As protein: CASSLDSGTTYNEQFF.